One T cell receptor (beta chain) is described in this entry. Its antigen is unknown. The authors sorted CD4+ naive, central memory, regulatory and stem cell-like memory cells via CD45RO/CCR7/CD25/CD127/CD95/CD27. Purity exceeding 95% was reached by all sorted populations. Reverse transcribing all isolated RNA meant expressed TCRB transcripts were sequenced. Sequenced by immunoSEQ multiplex PCR; TCRdb stores in-frame clones only, minus some. The sample comprises under 950,000 clones, 17% of which are singletons, and 0.023% rests with the top ten. The data were taken from a study of beta chain features in type 1 diabetes. General study findings and limits: Insertions were fewer and deletions more numerous at VDJ junctions in type 1 diabetes patients. Possible PCR preference for shorter templates applied equally to patients and controls.

The CDR3 runs to 16 residues. The germline gives CDR1 MDHEN, CDR2 SYDVKM. Losses at the gene ends were 4 bases for V and 4 bases for J; bases not matched to a gene: 9. This sequence was found in a woman aged 18-29 years in good health. The gene calls are TRBV28 and TRBJ2-4; TRBD2 aligns across 8 bases. What was sequenced was naive CD4+ T cells from blood. This chain's CDR3 is CASSSASTSEKNIQYF. CDR3 coding DNA: TGTGCCAGCAGTTCAGCCTCGACTAGCGAAAAAAACATTCAGTACTTC.